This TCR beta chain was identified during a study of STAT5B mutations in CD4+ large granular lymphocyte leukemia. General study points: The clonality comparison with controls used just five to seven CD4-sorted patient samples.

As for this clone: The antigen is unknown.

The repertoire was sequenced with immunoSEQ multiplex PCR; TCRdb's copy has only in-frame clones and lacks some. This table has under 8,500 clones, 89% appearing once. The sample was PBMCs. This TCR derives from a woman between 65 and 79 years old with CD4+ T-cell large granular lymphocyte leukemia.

The CDR3 here is CASSFLGQSYEQYF. The CDR3 bases are TGTGCCAGCAGCTTCCTTGGACAGTCCTACGAGCAGTACTTC. The J gene is TRBJ2-7, the V gene TRBV7-2; a weak D match, TRBD1 (6 bases). Germline V gene lookup returns CDR1 SGHTA and CDR2 FQGNSA. V lost 3 bases to trimming and J lost 1 base, with 10 bases between them. CDR3 length equals 14 residues. Looking up the rest from reference TRBV7-2 and TRBJ2-7 gives the full variable domain: GAGVSQSPSNKVTEKGKDVELRCDPISGHTALYWYRQSLGQGLEFLIYFQGNSAPDKSGLPSDRFSAERTGGSVSTLTIQRTQQEDSAVYLCASSFLGQSYEQYFGPGTRLTVT.